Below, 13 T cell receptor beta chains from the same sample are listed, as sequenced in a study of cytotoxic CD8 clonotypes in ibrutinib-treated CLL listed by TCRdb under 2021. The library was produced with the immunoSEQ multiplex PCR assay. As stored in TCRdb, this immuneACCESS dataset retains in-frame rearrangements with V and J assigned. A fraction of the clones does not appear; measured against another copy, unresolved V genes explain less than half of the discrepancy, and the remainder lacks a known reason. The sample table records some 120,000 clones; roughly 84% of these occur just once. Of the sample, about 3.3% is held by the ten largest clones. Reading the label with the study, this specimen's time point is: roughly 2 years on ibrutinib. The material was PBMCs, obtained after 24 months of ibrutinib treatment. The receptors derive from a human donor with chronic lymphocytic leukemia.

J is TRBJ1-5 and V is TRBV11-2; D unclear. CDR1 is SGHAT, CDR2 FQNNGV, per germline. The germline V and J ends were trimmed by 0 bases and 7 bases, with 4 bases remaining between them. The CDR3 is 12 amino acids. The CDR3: CASSLDTQPQHF. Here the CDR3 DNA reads TGTGCCAGCAGCTTAGACACACAGCCCCAGCATTTT.

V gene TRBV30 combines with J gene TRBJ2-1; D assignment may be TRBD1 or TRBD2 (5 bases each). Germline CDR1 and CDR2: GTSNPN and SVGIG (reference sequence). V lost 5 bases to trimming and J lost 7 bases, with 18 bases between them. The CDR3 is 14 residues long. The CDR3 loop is CAWAGTYLRNEQFF. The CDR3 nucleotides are TGTGCCTGGGCCGGGACCTATTTGAGGAATGAGCAGTTCTTC.

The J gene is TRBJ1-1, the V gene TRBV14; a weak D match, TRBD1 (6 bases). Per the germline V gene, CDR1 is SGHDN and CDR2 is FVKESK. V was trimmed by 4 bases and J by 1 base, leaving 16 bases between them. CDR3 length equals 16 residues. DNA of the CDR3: TGTGCCAGCAGCCCCCGAAGACAACAGGGGAACACTGAAGCTTTCTTT. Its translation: CASSPRRQQGNTEAFF. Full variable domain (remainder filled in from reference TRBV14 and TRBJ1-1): EAGVTQFPSHSVIEKGQTVTLRCDPISGHDNLYWYRRVMGKEIKFLLHFVKESKQDESGMPNNRFLAERTGGTYSTLKVQPAELEDSGVYFCASSPRRQQGNTEAFFGQGTRLTVV.

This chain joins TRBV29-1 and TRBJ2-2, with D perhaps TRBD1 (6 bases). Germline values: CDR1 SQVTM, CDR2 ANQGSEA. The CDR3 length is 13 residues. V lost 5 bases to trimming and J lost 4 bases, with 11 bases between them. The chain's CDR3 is CSVSVGGTGELFF. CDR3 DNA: TGCAGCGTTTCCGTAGGGGGCACCGGGGAGCTGTTTTTT.

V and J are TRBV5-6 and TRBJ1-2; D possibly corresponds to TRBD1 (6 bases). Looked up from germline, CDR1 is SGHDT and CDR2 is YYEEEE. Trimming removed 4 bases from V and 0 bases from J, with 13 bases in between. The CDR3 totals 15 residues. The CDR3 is CASSLRQVPNYGYTF. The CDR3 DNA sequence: TGTGCCAGCAGCCTACGACAGGTTCCTAACTATGGCTACACCTTC.

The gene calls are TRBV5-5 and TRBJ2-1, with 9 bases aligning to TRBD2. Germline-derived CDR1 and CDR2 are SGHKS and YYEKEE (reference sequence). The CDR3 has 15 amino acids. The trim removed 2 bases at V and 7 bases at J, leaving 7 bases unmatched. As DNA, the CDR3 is TGTGCCAGCAGCTTTTTTCTAGCGGGGCCGAATGAGCAGTTCTTC. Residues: CASSFFLAGPNEQFF.

In DNA form, the CDR3 reads TGCGCCAGCAGCCATATAAATGGTGAAGCTTTCTTT. Translating it yields CASSHINGEAFF. The chain is built from TRBV4-3 and TRBJ1-1; the D is unclear. Germline CDR1 is LGHNA and CDR2 is YSLEER. The V end lost 3 bases, the J end lost 7 bases, and 9 bases lay between the germline ends. CDR3 length equals 12 residues.

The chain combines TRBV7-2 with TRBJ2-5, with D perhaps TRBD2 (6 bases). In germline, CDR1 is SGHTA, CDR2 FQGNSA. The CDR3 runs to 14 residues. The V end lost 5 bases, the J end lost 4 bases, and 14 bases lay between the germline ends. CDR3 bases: TGTGCCAGCAGCCGAGAAGGGAGGAGAGAGACCCAGTACTTC. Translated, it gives CASSREGRRETQYF. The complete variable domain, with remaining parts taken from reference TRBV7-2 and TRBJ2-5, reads GAGVSQSPSNKVTEKGKDVELRCDPISGHTALYWYRQSLGQGLEFLIYFQGNSAPDKSGLPSDRFSAERTGGSVSTLTIQRTQQEDSAVYLCASSREGRRETQYFGPGTRLLVL.

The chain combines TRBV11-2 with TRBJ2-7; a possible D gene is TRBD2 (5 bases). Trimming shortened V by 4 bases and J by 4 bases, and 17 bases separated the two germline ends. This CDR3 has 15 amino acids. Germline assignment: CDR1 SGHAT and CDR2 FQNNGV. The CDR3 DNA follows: TGTGCCAGCAGCTCCTATAGCGCTCAAACTTACGAGCAGTACTTC. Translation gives CASSSYSAQTYEQYF.

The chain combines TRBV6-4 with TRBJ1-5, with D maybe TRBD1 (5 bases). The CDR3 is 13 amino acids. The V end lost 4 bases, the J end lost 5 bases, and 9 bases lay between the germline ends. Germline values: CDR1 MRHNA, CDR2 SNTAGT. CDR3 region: CASSVDIYQPQHF. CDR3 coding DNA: TGTGCCAGCAGTGTGGACATTTATCAGCCCCAGCATTTT.

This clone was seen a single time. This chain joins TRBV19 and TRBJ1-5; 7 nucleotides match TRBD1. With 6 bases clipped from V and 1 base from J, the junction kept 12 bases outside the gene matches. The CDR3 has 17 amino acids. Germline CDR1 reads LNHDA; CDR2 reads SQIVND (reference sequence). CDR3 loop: CASSEFQRTGSNQPQHF. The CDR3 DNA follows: TGTGCCAGTAGCGAATTTCAAAGGACAGGCAGCAATCAGCCCCAGCATTTT. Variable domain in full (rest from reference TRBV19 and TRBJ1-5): DGGITQSPKYLFRKEGQNVTLSCEQNLNHDAMYWYRQDPGQGLRLIYYSQIVNDFQKGDIAEGYSVSREKKESFPLTVTSAQKNPTAFYLCASSEFQRTGSNQPQHFGDGTRLSIL.

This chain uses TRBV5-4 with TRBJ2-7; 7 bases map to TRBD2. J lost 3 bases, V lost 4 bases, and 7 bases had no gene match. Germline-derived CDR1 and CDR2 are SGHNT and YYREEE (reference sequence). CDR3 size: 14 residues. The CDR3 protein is CASSPRGENYEQYF. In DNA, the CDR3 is TGTGCCAGCAGCCCCCGGGGGGAAAACTACGAGCAGTACTTC. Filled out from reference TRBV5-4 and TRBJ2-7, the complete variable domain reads ETGVTQSPTHLIKTRGQQVTLRCSSQSGHNTVSWYQQALGQGPQFIFQYYREEENGRGNFPPRFSGLQFPNYSSELNVNALELDDSALYLCASSPRGENYEQYFGPGTRLTVT.

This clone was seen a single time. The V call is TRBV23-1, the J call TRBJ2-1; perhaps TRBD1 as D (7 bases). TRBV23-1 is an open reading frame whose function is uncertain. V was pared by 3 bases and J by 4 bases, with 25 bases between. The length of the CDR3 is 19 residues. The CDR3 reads CASSHPTGTYLLEYNEQFF. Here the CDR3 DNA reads TGCGCCAGCAGTCACCCGACAGGGACTTACCTTCTAGAGTACAATGAGCAGTTCTTC.